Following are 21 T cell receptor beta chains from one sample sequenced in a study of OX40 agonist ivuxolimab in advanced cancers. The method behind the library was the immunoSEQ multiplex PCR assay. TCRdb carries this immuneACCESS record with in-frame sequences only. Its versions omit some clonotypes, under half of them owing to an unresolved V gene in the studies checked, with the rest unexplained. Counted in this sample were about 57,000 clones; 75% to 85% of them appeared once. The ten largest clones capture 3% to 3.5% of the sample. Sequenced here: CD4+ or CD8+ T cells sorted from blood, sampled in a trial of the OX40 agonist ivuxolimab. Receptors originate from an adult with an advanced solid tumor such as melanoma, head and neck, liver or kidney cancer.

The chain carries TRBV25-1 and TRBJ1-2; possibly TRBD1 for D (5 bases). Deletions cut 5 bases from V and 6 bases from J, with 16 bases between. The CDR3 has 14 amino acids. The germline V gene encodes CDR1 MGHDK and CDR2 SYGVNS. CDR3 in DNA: TGTGCCAGCAGTCGGGAGGGGATGGTTGATGGCTACACCTTC. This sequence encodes CASSREGMVDGYTF.

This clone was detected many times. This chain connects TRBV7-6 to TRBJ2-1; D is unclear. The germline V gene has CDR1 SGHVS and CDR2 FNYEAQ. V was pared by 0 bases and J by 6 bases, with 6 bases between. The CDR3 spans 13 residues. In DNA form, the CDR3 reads TGTGCCAGCAGCTTAGCTAGTCGCAATGAGCAGTTCTTC. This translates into CASSLASRNEQFF. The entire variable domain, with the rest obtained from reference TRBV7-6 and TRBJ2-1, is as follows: GAGVSQSPRYKVTKRGQDVALRCDPISGHVSLYWYRQALGQGPEFLTYFNYEAQQDKSGLPNDRFSAERPEGSISTLTIQRTEQRDSAMYRCASSLASRNEQFFGPGTRLTVL.

Here the CDR3 DNA reads TGTGCCAGCAGTCTAGCGGGAGAATTTTATGAGCAGTTCTTC. Translating it yields CASSLAGEFYEQFF. The rearrangement links TRBV11-2 to TRBJ2-1, with 10 nucleotides matching TRBD2. The germline CDR1 and CDR2 sequences are SGHAT and FQNNGV. This CDR3 is 14 amino acids long. The ends lost 6 bases at V and 8 bases at J; junction bases unmatched: 7.

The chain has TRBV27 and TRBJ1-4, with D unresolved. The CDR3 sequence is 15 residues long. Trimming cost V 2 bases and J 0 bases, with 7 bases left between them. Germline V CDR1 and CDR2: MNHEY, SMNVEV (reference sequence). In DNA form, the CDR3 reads TGTGCCAGCAGTTTAAGCTCGGCAACTAATGAAAAACTGTTTTTT. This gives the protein CASSLSSATNEKLFF.

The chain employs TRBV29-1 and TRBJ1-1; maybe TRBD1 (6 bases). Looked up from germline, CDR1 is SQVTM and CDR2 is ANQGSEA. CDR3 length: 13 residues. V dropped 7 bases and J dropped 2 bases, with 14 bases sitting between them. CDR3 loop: CSASTGANTEAFF. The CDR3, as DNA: TGCAGCGCGTCGACAGGCGCTAACACTGAAGCTTTCTTT. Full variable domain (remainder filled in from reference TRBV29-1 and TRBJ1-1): SAVISQKPSRDICQRGTSLTIQCQVDSQVTMMFWYRQQPGQSLTLIATANQGSEATYESGFVIDKFPISRPNLTFSTLTVSNMSPEDSSIYLCSASTGANTEAFFGQGTRLTVV.

The CDR3 loop is CASSTDRGRYGYTF. The DNA of the CDR3 is TGTGCCAGTAGTACCGACAGGGGGCGGTATGGCTACACCTTC. The genes are TRBV19 and TRBJ1-2; 10 bases align to TRBD1. CDR3 length: 14 residues. From germline, CDR1 is LNHDA and CDR2 SQIVND (reference sequence). J lost 5 bases, V lost 4 bases, and 4 bases had no gene match.

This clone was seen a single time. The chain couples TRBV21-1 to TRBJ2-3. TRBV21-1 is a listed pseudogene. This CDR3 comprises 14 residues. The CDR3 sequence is CASSKFPPTDTQYF. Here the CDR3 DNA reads TGTGCCAGCAGCAAATTCCCACCCACAGATACGCAGTATTTT.

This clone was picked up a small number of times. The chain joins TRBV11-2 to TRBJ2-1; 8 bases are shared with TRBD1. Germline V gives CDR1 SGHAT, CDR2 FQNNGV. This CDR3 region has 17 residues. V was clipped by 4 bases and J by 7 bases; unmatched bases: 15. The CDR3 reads CASSSYLLRGRRNEQFF. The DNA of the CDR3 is TGTGCCAGCAGCTCTTACTTGCTCAGGGGGCGCAGGAATGAGCAGTTCTTC.

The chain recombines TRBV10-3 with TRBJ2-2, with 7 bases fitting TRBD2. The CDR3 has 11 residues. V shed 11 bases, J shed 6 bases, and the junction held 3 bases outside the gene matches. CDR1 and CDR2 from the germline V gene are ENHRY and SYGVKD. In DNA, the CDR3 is TGTGCCGCCGGACTAGCCGGGGAGCTGTTTTTT. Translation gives CAAGLAGELFF.

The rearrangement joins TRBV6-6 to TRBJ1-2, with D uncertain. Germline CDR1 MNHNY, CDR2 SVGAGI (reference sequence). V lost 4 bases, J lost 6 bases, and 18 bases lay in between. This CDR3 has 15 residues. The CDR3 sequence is CASSFPTIGVDGYTF. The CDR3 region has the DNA TGTGCCAGCAGTTTCCCGACAATCGGGGTTGATGGCTACACCTTC.

The CDR3 DNA reads TGTGCCAGTAGGGTCACACAGGGCACCTATGGCTACACCTTC. Translating gives CASRVTQGTYGYTF. The chain links TRBV19 to TRBJ1-2, with D perhaps TRBD1 (6 bases). This CDR3 spans 14 amino acids. The germline V and J ends were trimmed by 6 bases and 4 bases, with 15 bases remaining between them. Germline V lookup: CDR1 LNHDA, CDR2 SQIVND (reference sequence).

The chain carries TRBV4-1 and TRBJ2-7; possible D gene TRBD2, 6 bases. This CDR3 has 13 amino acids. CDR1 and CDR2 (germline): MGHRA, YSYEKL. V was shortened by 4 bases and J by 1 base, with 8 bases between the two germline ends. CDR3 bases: TGCGCCAGCAGCCTCGGGGGTTCCTACGAGCAGTACTTC. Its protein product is CASSLGGSYEQYF.

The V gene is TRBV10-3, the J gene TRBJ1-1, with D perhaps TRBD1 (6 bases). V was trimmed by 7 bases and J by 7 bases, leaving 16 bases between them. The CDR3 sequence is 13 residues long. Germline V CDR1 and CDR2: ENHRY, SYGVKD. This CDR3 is CAIKSGTLDEAFF. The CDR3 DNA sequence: TGTGCCATCAAATCCGGGACACTCGATGAAGCTTTCTTT.

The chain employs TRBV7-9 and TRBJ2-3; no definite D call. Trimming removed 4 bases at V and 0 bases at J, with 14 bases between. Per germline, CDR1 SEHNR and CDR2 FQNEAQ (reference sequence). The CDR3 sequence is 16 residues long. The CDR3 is CASSSRWGSSTDTQYF. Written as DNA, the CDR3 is TGTGCCAGCAGCTCCCGCTGGGGTTCTAGCACAGATACGCAGTATTTT.

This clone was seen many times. CDR3 nucleotide sequence: TGTGCCAGCAGCCAGCGCAGGGGGGTGGCCGGGGAGCTGTTTTTT. Its protein is CASSQRRGVAGELFF. The chain couples TRBV7-8 to TRBJ2-2; maybe TRBD1 (7 bases). The CDR3 consists of 15 residues. Trimming removed 5 bases from V and 6 bases from J, with 16 bases in between. Germline V CDR1 and CDR2: SGHVS, FQNEAQ. Variable domain in full (rest from reference TRBV7-8 and TRBJ2-2): GAGVSQSPRYKVAKRGQDVALRCDPISGHVSLFWYQQALGQGPEFLTYFQNEAQLDKSGLPSDRFFAERPEGSVSTLKIQRTQQEDSAVYLCASSQRRGVAGELFFGEGSRLTVL.

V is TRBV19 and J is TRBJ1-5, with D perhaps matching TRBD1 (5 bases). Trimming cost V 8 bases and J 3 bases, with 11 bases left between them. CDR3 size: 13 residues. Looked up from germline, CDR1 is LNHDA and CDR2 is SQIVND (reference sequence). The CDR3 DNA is TGTGCCAGTGGGGACGTATACAATCAGCCCCAGCATTTT. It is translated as CASGDVYNQPQHF.

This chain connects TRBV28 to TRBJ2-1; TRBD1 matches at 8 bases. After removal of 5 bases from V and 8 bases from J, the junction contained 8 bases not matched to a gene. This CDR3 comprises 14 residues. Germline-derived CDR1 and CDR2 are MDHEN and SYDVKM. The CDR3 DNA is TGTGCCAGCAGTCCACAGGGGGGAAGTCATGAGCAGTTCTTC. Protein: CASSPQGGSHEQFF.

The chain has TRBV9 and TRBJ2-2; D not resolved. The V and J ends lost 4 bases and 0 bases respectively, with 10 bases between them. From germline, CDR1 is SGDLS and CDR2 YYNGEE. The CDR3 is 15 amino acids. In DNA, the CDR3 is TGTGCCAGCAGCCCGACCAGCGCGAACACCGGGGAGCTGTTTTTT. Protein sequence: CASSPTSANTGELFF.

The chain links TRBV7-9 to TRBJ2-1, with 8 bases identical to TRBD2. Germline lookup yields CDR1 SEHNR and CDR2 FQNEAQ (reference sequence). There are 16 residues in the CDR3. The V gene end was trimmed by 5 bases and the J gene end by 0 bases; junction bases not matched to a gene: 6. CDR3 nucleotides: TGTGCCAGCAGCATCTACAGCGGGAGCTCCTACAATGAGCAGTTCTTC. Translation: CASSIYSGSSYNEQFF.

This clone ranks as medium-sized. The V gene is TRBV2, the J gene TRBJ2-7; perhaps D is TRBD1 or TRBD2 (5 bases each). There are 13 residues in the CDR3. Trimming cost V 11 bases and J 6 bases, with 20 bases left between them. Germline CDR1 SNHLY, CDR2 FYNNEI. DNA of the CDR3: TGTGCCGCCGGGGACGGGGTTAGGGCCGAGCAGTACTTC. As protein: CAAGDGVRAEQYF.

CDR3 in DNA: TGTGCCTGGAGTCTGCAGGTTAATGAAAAACTGTTTTTT. It translates to CAWSLQVNEKLFF. The V call is TRBV30, the J call TRBJ1-4; D is unresolved. CDR3 length equals 13 residues. Germline lookup yields CDR1 GTSNPN and CDR2 SVGIG (reference sequence). Trimming removed 2 bases at V and 4 bases at J, with 8 bases between.